This T cell receptor (beta chain) is drawn from a study of PD-L1 blockade in urothelial cancer. Study information: The patients first took atezolizumab in about 2014, receiving 1,200 mg intravenously every 3 weeks. Points from the study as a whole: At the 3-week point, tumor-associated blood clones expanded more in durable-benefit patients.

Time point denoted: pretreatment peripheral blood. Between 1 and 8 samples, pretreatment and on-treatment, were given by each patient. The V segment lost 0 bases and the J segment 4 bases; nucleotides outside the gene matches: 11. Germline CDR1 and CDR2: SGHRS and YFSETQ. The CDR3 length is 17 residues. Points on this clone: Its antigen remains unknown.

Repertoires were generated with immunoSEQ multiplex PCR, while TCRdb's copy carries only in-frame clones and drops some. The sample consists of tens of thousands of clones, 65% to 90% of them appearing once. This specimen consisted of PBMCs, obtained around atezolizumab (anti-PD-L1) treatment. The chain recombines TRBV5-1 with TRBJ2-5; 8 bases agree with TRBD1. The receptor was isolated from a man aged 70-80 years with urothelial cancer. The CDR3 sequence: CASSLARAGGNRETQYF. As DNA, the CDR3 is TGCGCCAGCAGCTTGGCCCGGGCAGGGGGCAACAGAGAGACCCAGTACTTC.